Given below is one T cell receptor (beta chain) in context. The assay was immunoSEQ multiplex PCR, and TCRdb's table has in-frame clones only and misses some. The sample consists of under 55,000 clones, over 90% of them appearing once. The CDR3 runs to 17 residues. V lost 0 bases and J 1 base, leaving 15 bases between the germline ends. Germline V CDR1 and CDR2: KGHSH, LQKENI. Sequencing used PBMCs. The V gene is TRBV18, the J gene TRBJ1-1; D remains unclear. This TCR was recovered from a man in his forties or fifties with rheumatoid arthritis. CDR3 coding DNA: TGTGCCAGCTCACCACCTTTCTCAGGAGCTTCGAACACTGAAGCTTTCTTT. The encoded protein is CASSPPFSGASNTEAFF.